Described below is a single T cell receptor (beta chain) sequence and its context. This same CDR3 is encoded by further DNA sequences in the sample. The entry originates in a study of control samples from healthy donors and cancer patients. The assay was immunoSEQ multiplex PCR, and TCRdb's table has in-frame clones only and misses some. The data show 150,000 to 200,000 clones, 91% seen once. After removal of 6 bases from V and 5 bases from J, the junction contained 2 bases not matched to a gene. The CDR3 has 13 residues. The source is a woman aged 30 to 39 in good health. The sequenced sample was blood. V is TRBV12-3 or TRBV12-4 and J is TRBJ2-5; 11 bases line up with TRBD2. The CDR3 nucleotides are TGTGCCAGCAGACGGACTAGCGGGGAGACCCAGTACTTC. The encoded protein is CASRRTSGETQYF.